The clone carrying this T cell receptor (beta chain) was detected ten times or more. These data are taken from a study of regulatory T cells in long-lasting Graves disease. Arm-PCR with iRepertoire HTBI primers amplified the CDR3 regions for these TCR beta libraries. A single record per CDR3 protein comes from TCRdb applying MiXCR to the multiplex PCR reads. The sample has 350,000 to 500,000 distinct CDR3 sequences; around 15% are singletons. Indicated time point: newly diagnosed GD, antithyroid drugs for less than 3 months. PBMC-derived RNA was used for the TCR library. CDR3 size: 14 residues. With V trimmed by 4 bases and J by 5 bases, 9 bases remained unmatched. The germline V gene encodes CDR1 SGHRS and CDR2 YFSETQ. This sample was also put to use in a study of T cells in Graves' hyperthyroidism and ophthalmopathy.

Sequenced material: peripheral blood mononuclear cells (PBMCs), taken at new diagnosis, from a patient treated with antithyroid drugs. This TCR was recovered from a woman aged 50 to 60 with Graves disease. The rearrangement joins TRBV5-1 to TRBJ2-7, with 7 positions matching TRBD2. CDR3 sequence reads: CASSPPGRYHEQYF. DNA for the CDR3: TGCGCCAGCAGCCCCCCCGGGAGGTACCACGAGCAGTACTTC.